These 18 T cell receptor beta chains share one sample of origin, sequenced in a study of blood T cell repertoires in COVID-19. This table comes from immunoSEQ multiplex PCR, and its TCRdb copy is limited to in-frame clones, with some not included. The sample shows 35,000 to 50,000 clones, roughly 85% of them seen only once. The material sequenced was peripheral blood. The receptors here all came from a woman aged 70-85 years with acute or convalescent COVID-19.

The chain combines TRBV24-1 with TRBJ2-7; tentative D call: TRBD2 (6 bases). CDR3 length: 16 residues. V was trimmed by 1 base and J by 2 bases, leaving 14 bases between them. Germline V CDR1 and CDR2: KGHDR, SFDVKD. CDR3 loop: CATSDFRAEGTYEQYF. CDR3 sequence (DNA): TGTGCCACCAGTGATTTCCGGGCGGAGGGGACCTACGAGCAGTACTTC.

This clone has only a few counts. V gene TRBV30 combines with J gene TRBJ1-2; 9 nucleotides agree with TRBD1. Germline V gives CDR1 GTSNPN, CDR2 SVGIG (reference sequence). The CDR3 extends over 15 amino acids. V shed 3 bases, J shed 3 bases, and the junction held 8 bases outside the gene matches. Here the CDR3 reads CAWRTGTGSYYGYTF. The CDR3 DNA is TGTGCCTGGAGAACCGGGACAGGGAGTTACTATGGCTACACCTTC.

This chain uses TRBV27 with TRBJ1-4; the D is unclear. The CDR3 is 14 amino acids. V gave up 5 bases and J gave up 2 bases, with 9 bases separating them. Per the germline V gene, CDR1 is MNHEY and CDR2 is SMNVEV (reference sequence). The CDR3 coding sequence is TGTGCCAGCAGTCGAGAGGGCACTAATGAAAAACTGTTTTTT. This sequence encodes CASSREGTNEKLFF.

CDR3 sequence (DNA): TGTGCCAGCAGTTTAATTAGGCAGGGTCGGGACTGGACCTCCTACGAGCAGTACTTC. Amino acids: CASSLIRQGRDWTSYEQYF. The V and J genes are TRBV27 and TRBJ2-7; a possible D gene is TRBD2 (6 bases). The CDR3 loop spans 19 amino acids. V gave up 2 bases and J gave up 0 bases, with 23 bases separating them. CDR1 and CDR2 from the germline V gene are MNHEY and SMNVEV (reference sequence).

This rearrangement joins TRBV27 to TRBJ2-1; D uncertain. The ends were cut back, 6 bases at V and 2 bases at J, with 14 bases in the middle. The CDR3 is made up of 15 amino acids. Germline lookup yields CDR1 MNHEY and CDR2 SMNVEV (reference sequence). The CDR3 is CASRVPSLAYNEQFF. The CDR3 DNA reads TGTGCCAGCAGAGTCCCTAGTTTAGCCTACAATGAGCAGTTCTTC.

This clone is a singleton in its sample. This rearrangement joins TRBV7-9 to TRBJ2-5; possibly TRBD1 for D (6 bases). The CDR3 is made up of 16 amino acids. Per the germline V gene, CDR1 is SEHNR and CDR2 is FQNEAQ (reference sequence). The ends were cut back, 5 bases at V and 0 bases at J, with 16 bases in the middle. The CDR3 sequence: CASSLSETGNQETQYF. The CDR3 DNA reads TGTGCCAGCAGCCTAAGCGAGACAGGAAACCAAGAGACCCAGTACTTC.

The rearrangement joins TRBV7-3 to TRBJ2-5; possible D gene TRBD2, 6 bases. The germline V gene encodes CDR1 SGHTA and CDR2 FQGTGA. Trimming stripped 5 bases from V and 3 bases from J, with 10 bases between. This CDR3 has 13 amino acids. The CDR3 sequence: CASSPGSEETQYF. CDR3 sequence (DNA): TGTGCCAGCAGCCCCGGGAGTGAAGAGACCCAGTACTTC.

This clone was picked up one time. The chain combines TRBV13 with TRBJ2-1; TRBD2 matches at 14 bases. This CDR3 spans 15 amino acids. V was clipped by 11 bases and J by 6 bases; unmatched bases: 9. CDR1 and CDR2 (germline): PRHDT, FYEKMQ (reference sequence). In nucleotides, the CDR3 is TGTGCCCAAGGTCCGGGACTAGCGGGAGTCAATGAGCAGTTCTTC. This gives the protein CAQGPGLAGVNEQFF.

The chain is built from TRBV24-1 and TRBJ2-1; the D is unclear. Trimming pared 3 bases from V and 9 bases from J, leaving 8 bases between. The CDR3 consists of 12 residues. CDR1 and CDR2 from the germline V gene are KGHDR and SFDVKD. The CDR3 bases are TGTGCCACCAGTGATCTGCGGTCTGAGCAGTTCTTC. Its translation: CATSDLRSEQFF.

The chain has TRBV19 and TRBJ1-1; 7 bases are shared with TRBD1. CDR1 and CDR2 from the germline V gene are LNHDA and SQIVND (reference sequence). CDR3 length equals 16 residues. V dropped 5 bases and J dropped 2; count of bases not matched to a gene: 11. DNA for the CDR3: TGTGCCAGTAGTCTAGGGACAGACCGGATAAACACTGAAGCTTTCTTT. This translates into CASSLGTDRINTEAFF.

V is TRBV28 and J is TRBJ2-7, with 11 bases that match TRBD2. The CDR3 has 18 amino acids. Germline V CDR1 and CDR2: MDHEN, SYDVKM. Unmatched junction bases numbered 13, after V lost 5 bases and J lost 1 base. CDR3 nucleotide sequence: TGTGCCAGCAGTCCAGTAGAGATAGCGGGAGGGAGGTCCTACGAGCAGTACTTC. Translated: CASSPVEIAGGRSYEQYF. The variable domain in full, completed from reference TRBV28 and TRBJ2-7, reads DVKVTQSSRYLVKRTGEKVFLECVQDMDHENMFWYRQDPGLGLRLIYFSYDVKMKEKGDIPEGYSVSREKKERFSLILESASTNQTSMYLCASSPVEIAGGRSYEQYFGPGTRLTVT.

The gene calls are TRBV30 and TRBJ2-5; 10 bases align to TRBD2. The J segment lost 2 bases and the V segment lost 4 bases, leaving 4 bases of the junction unmatched. Per germline, CDR1 GTSNPN and CDR2 SVGIG (reference sequence). CDR3 length: 14 residues. In nucleotides, the CDR3 is TGTGCCTGGACCGTAGCGGGAGGACAAGAGACCCAGTACTTC. Protein sequence: CAWTVAGGQETQYF.

V is TRBV3-1 (or the pseudogene TRBV3-2) and J is TRBJ2-7; the match to TRBD2 covers 7 bases. The germline V gene encodes CDR1 LGHDT and CDR2 YNNKEL (reference sequence). The CDR3 runs 17 residues. Trimming cost V 1 base and J 5 bases; bases outside gene matches: 14. CDR3 sequence (DNA): TGTGCCAGCAGCCAAGGAAAGAACGGGAGAGCGGGAAACGAGCAGTACTTC. Encoded protein: CASSQGKNGRAGNEQYF.

The genes are TRBV7-2 and TRBJ2-7; D is unclear. The CDR3 spans 15 residues. Germline CDR1 is SGHTA and CDR2 is FQGNSA. V lost 0 bases and J lost 2, with 11 bases in between. Here the CDR3 DNA reads TGTGCCAGCAGCTTAGCGGAGAGGTCGGCCTACGAGCAGTACTTC. Translating it yields CASSLAERSAYEQYF.

This clone appeared a single time. This rearrangement joins TRBV10-3 to TRBJ1-1, with D perhaps TRBD1 (6 bases). This CDR3 comprises 13 residues. Germline V gives CDR1 ENHRY, CDR2 SYGVKD. V was trimmed by 6 bases and J by 4 bases, leaving 12 bases between them. The CDR3 sequence: CAIRAQGSTEAFF. The DNA of the CDR3 is TGTGCCATCAGGGCACAGGGTAGCACTGAAGCTTTCTTT.

The chain recombines TRBV4-2 with TRBJ2-5; the match to TRBD2 covers 10 bases. In germline, CDR1 is LGHNA, CDR2 YNFKEQ. The CDR3 has 16 residues. Trimming cost V 1 base and J 2 bases; bases outside gene matches: 4. DNA of the CDR3: TGTGCCAGCAGCCAAGGGACTAGCGGTCAACAAGAGACCCAGTACTTC. It specifies CASSQGTSGQQETQYF.

The chain couples TRBV18 to TRBJ2-7, with TRBD2 identical over 9 bases. From germline, CDR1 is KGHSH and CDR2 LQKENI. This CDR3 region has 15 residues. J was trimmed by 2 bases and V by 4 bases; bases with no gene match: 6. The CDR3 DNA follows: TGTGCCAGCTCACAGGGGCCTAGCGGGACCTACGAGCAGTACTTC. Amino acid sequence: CASSQGPSGTYEQYF.

The rearrangement uses TRBV18 and TRBJ2-7; 8 bases agree with TRBD2. The V segment lost 6 bases and the J segment 4 bases; nucleotides outside the gene matches: 11. Germline assignment: CDR1 KGHSH and CDR2 LQKENI. This CDR3 has 15 amino acids. The CDR3 here is CASSIGSGSRYEQYF. The CDR3 DNA follows: TGTGCCAGCTCGATAGGGAGCGGGAGCCGGTACGAGCAGTACTTC.